This TCR beta chain emerged from a study of blood T cell repertoires in COVID-19. CDR1 is SGHTA and CDR2 is FQGNSA in the germline V gene. The length of the CDR3 is 15 residues. V lost 4 bases, J lost 3 bases, and 6 bases stayed unmatched. Sequencing was performed with immunoSEQ multiplex PCR; in TCRdb, only in-frame clones are kept and a portion is missing. This sample carries approximately 220,000 clones, roughly four fifths of them seen once, and the ten largest clones take roughly 1.3%. This TCR derives from a woman aged 35 to 49 with acute COVID-19. Material: PBMCs or T cells enriched from blood (not recorded which). This chain joins TRBV7-2 and TRBJ2-7; 10 nucleotides agree with TRBD2. CDR3 amino acids: CASSWDSGGRYEQYF. The CDR3 DNA reads TGTGCCAGCAGCTGGGATAGCGGGGGGCGCTACGAGCAGTACTTC.